The 13 T cell receptor beta chains listed next were all sequenced from one sample in a study of T cell changes during pregnancy in multiple sclerosis. The repertoire was sequenced with immunoSEQ multiplex PCR; TCRdb's copy has only in-frame clones and lacks some. The table shows approximately 110,000 clones, with approximately 89% occurring only once. The sequences come from peripheral blood, collected after pregnancy. The receptor source for this set is a female donor with multiple sclerosis, enrolled in a pregnancy study.

V gene TRBV30 combines with J gene TRBJ1-1; 8 bases are shared with TRBD1. CDR3 length: 16 amino acids. V gave up 2 bases and J gave up 1 base; unmatched junction bases: 9. Per the germline V gene, CDR1 is GTSNPN and CDR2 is SVGIG (reference sequence). The CDR3 region is CAWSPFRRGQNTEAFF. The DNA of the CDR3 is TGTGCCTGGAGTCCCTTTCGCAGGGGGCAGAACACTGAAGCTTTCTTT.

V is TRBV7-2 and J is TRBJ2-7; D might be TRBD2 (5 bases). CDR1 SGHTA and CDR2 FQGNSA come from the germline V gene. This CDR3 has 15 residues. The V end was cut by 5 bases, the J end by 3 bases, with 17 bases between. Here the CDR3 DNA reads TGTGCCAGCAGCCCAACCCCCGGGGTGAGCTACGAGCAGTACTTC. It translates to CASSPTPGVSYEQYF. Full variable domain (missing parts from reference TRBV7-2 and TRBJ2-7): GAGVSQSPSNKVTEKGKDVELRCDPISGHTALYWYRQSLGQGLEFLIYFQGNSAPDKSGLPSDRFSAERTGGSVSTLTIQRTQQEDSAVYLCASSPTPGVSYEQYFGPGTRLTVT.

This chain uses TRBV4-2 with TRBJ2-1; D unclear. Germline CDR1 and CDR2: LGHNA and YNFKEQ. Trimming pared 0 bases from V and 6 bases from J, leaving 15 bases between. The CDR3 covers 16 residues. The CDR3 is CASSQDHRALGNEQFF. CDR3 nucleotides: TGTGCCAGCAGCCAAGATCACAGAGCCTTGGGCAATGAGCAGTTCTTC.

The CDR3 region is CASWRGLGMNTEAFF. Written as DNA, the CDR3 is TGCGCCAGCTGGAGGGGTCTGGGGATGAACACTGAAGCTTTCTTT. The chain joins TRBV5-1 to TRBJ1-1; the D gene is possibly TRBD1 (5 bases). V lost 7 bases and J 0 bases, leaving 16 bases between the germline ends. Germline V gives CDR1 SGHRS, CDR2 YFSETQ. This CDR3 region has 15 residues.

The count of this clone is one. The J gene is TRBJ1-2, the V gene TRBV7-6, with D possibly matching TRBD1 (5 bases). The length of the CDR3 is 13 residues. V was pared by 6 bases and J by 4 bases, with 12 bases between. Germline V gene lookup returns CDR1 SGHVS and CDR2 FNYEAQ. CDR3 nucleotides: TGTGCCAGCAGTATCAGGGTTCTCTATGGCTACACCTTC. Its protein product is CASSIRVLYGYTF.

This chain connects TRBV6-1 to TRBJ1-1, with TRBD1 identical over 8 bases. The CDR3 has 14 residues. Trimming took 6 bases from V and 5 from J; bases not matched to a gene: 8. Per the germline V gene, CDR1 is MNHNS and CDR2 is SASEGT. The CDR3 spells CASRTGGRRTEAFF. The CDR3 DNA follows: TGTGCCAGCAGAACAGGGGGAAGGAGGACTGAAGCTTTCTTT.

In this sample, this clone turned up once. The chain has TRBV6-4 and TRBJ2-2; 7 bases are shared with TRBD2. From germline, CDR1 is MRHNA and CDR2 SNTAGT. V was clipped by 2 bases and J by 0 bases; unmatched bases: 0. The CDR3 covers 15 residues. The CDR3 coding sequence is TGTGCCAGCAGTGACGGACTAGCGAACACCGGGGAGCTGTTTTTT. Translation: CASSDGLANTGELFF.

This clone was observed a single time. The chain links TRBV6-4 to TRBJ2-1; 9 bases line up with TRBD2. Germline V CDR1 and CDR2: MRHNA, SNTAGT. The CDR3 length is 16 residues. V lost 10 bases, J lost 4 bases, and 14 bases stayed unmatched. Here the CDR3 reads CATRRASGEPYNEQFF. The CDR3 DNA reads TGTGCCACCCGAAGGGCTAGCGGGGAACCATACAATGAGCAGTTCTTC.

This clone was seen just once. The V call is TRBV2, the J call TRBJ2-7, with 7 bases that match TRBD1. Unmatched junction bases numbered 6, after V lost 6 bases and J lost 1 base. CDR1 and CDR2 (germline): SNHLY, FYNNEI. This CDR3 contains 14 residues. The CDR3 DNA is TGTGCCAGCAGCGAACCGGACAGGTCCTACGAGCAGTACTTC. It encodes CASSEPDRSYEQYF.

Concerning this clone: The conserved phenylalanine or tryptophan is not found at the CDR3 terminus, so this likely reflects a read error. The DNA is omitted, as the CDR3 cannot be located on it reliably, and the CDR3 follows TCRdb's listing. The chain employs TRBV6-1 and TRBJ2-7; TRBD2 reflects the table's D call only, with no check against the DNA. From its first to its last residue, the CDR3 has 14 amino acids. Germline CDR1 is MNHNS and CDR2 is SASEGT. CDR3 region: CASSEAGGWSPPFS.

V is TRBV20-1 and J is TRBJ2-7; D is uncertain. Germline loops: CDR1 DFQATT, CDR2 SNEGSKA (reference sequence). The V gene lost 0 bases and the J gene lost 3 bases, with 3 bases spanning the gap. CDR3 length equals 11 residues. CDR3 DNA: TGCAGTGCTAGAGAATACTACGAGCAGTACTTC. Residues: CSAREYYEQYF.

The chain links TRBV27 to TRBJ2-7; 7 bases are shared with TRBD2. Germline V gives CDR1 MNHEY, CDR2 SMNVEV (reference sequence). J gave up 7 bases and V 0 bases, and 3 bases lay outside the gene matches. There are 13 residues in the CDR3. CDR3 DNA sequence: TGTGCCAGCAGTTTATCCCCCGGGAGGGAGCAGTACTTC. Encoded protein: CASSLSPGREQYF.

J is TRBJ1-4 and V is TRBV9, with 7 bases identical to TRBD1. The J segment lost 3 bases and the V segment lost 1 base, leaving 3 bases of the junction unmatched. CDR3 length: 15 amino acids. Germline loops: CDR1 SGDLS, CDR2 YYNGEE. CDR3 DNA sequence: TGTGCCAGCAGCGTATCCGACAGGGCTAATGAAAAACTGTTTTTT. The encoded protein is CASSVSDRANEKLFF. The entire variable domain, with the rest obtained from reference TRBV9 and TRBJ1-4, is as follows: DSGVTQTPKHLITATGQRVTLRCSPRSGDLSVYWYQQSLDQGLQFLIQYYNGEERAKGNILERFSAQQFPDLHSELNLSSLELGDSALYFCASSVSDRANEKLFFGSGTQLSVL.